One and the same sample provided the 14 T cell receptor beta chains below, sequenced in a study of CXCR3-negative and CXCR3-positive naive CD8 T cells. Regarding the study as a whole: More hydrophobic TRB CDR3s occurred in CXCR3-positive than in CXCR3-negative naive cells.

The method, 5' RACE with UMI labels, was used to prepare the TRB cDNA libraries. Reanalyzing the 5' RACE reads, TCRdb keeps one entry per CDR3 protein, without DNA. The sample yields some 150,000 distinct CDR3 sequences, of which the top ten take up about 0.28%. No antigen has been identified for these receptors. Specimen: naive CXCR3+ CD8+ T cells from blood. Subset in this sample: CD45RO-CCR7+CD27+CD95- naive CD8+ T cells expressing CXCR3 (TNR3+). These receptors all come from a human donor in good health. Some clones in this sample may be carry-over from other donors' samples.

V usage is TRBV29-1 and J usage is TRBJ2-5. This CDR3 spans 11 amino acids. Germline V gives CDR1 SQVTM, CDR2 ANQGSEA. The CDR3 region is CSVPSLETQYF.

CDR3 residues: CSVPRGPTEAFF. The chain is built from TRBV29-1 and TRBJ1-1. The CDR3 consists of 12 residues. CDR1 and CDR2 from the germline V gene are SQVTM and ANQGSEA. Based on the CDR3 plus reference TRBV29-1 and TRBJ1-1, the full variable domain is SAVISQKPSRDICQRGTSLTIQCQVDSQVTMMFWYRQQPGQSLTLIATANQGSEATYESGFVIDKFPISRPNLTFSTLTVSNMSPEDSSIYLCSVPRGPTEAFFGQGTRLTVV.

The J gene is TRBJ2-5, the V gene TRBV28; TCRdb outputs TRBD1, but without DNA this stays unchecked. The CDR3 has 14 residues. Looked up from germline, CDR1 is MDHEN and CDR2 is SYDVKM. The CDR3: CASSLGTVRETQYF.

The J gene is TRBJ2-7, the V gene TRBV7-2; TCRdb calls TRBD2, which cannot be checked without DNA. Per the germline V gene, CDR1 is SGHTA and CDR2 is FQGNSA. CDR3 length: 15 amino acids. The CDR3 is CASSAGTRGPYEQYF.

The chain couples TRBV15 to TRBJ2-6; there is no DNA to check the TCRdb D call of TRBD1. This CDR3 has 17 amino acids. In germline, CDR1 is LNHNV, CDR2 YYDKDF (reference sequence). The CDR3 sequence is CATSRDRVGTGANVLTF.

The chain combines TRBV20-1 with TRBJ1-2; TCRdb's D call of TRBD1 is untestable without DNA. Germline V gives CDR1 DFQATT, CDR2 SNEGSKA (reference sequence). CDR3 length: 13 amino acids. CDR3 amino acids: CSARDDSFYGYTF.

CDR3 sequence: CASSLYGMAGGIETQYF. The V gene is TRBV5-6, the J gene TRBJ2-5; as DNA is missing, the TRBD2 call by TCRdb cannot be tested. Germline CDR1 reads SGHDT; CDR2 reads YYEEEE. The CDR3 runs to 17 residues.

The chain joins TRBV28 to TRBJ2-2. Germline V gene lookup returns CDR1 MDHEN and CDR2 SYDVKM. There are 14 residues in the CDR3. The CDR3 sequence is CASTFGSNTGELFF.

CDR3 region: CASSSTSELYEQYF. The chain carries TRBV5-5 and TRBJ2-7. Germline lookup yields CDR1 SGHKS and CDR2 YYEKEE (reference sequence). There are 14 residues in the CDR3.

The rearrangement joins TRBV28 to TRBJ2-7; TCRdb picks TRBD1, but there is no DNA to check that call. This CDR3 is 14 amino acids long. The germline V gene has CDR1 MDHEN and CDR2 SYDVKM. The CDR3 loop is CASRFFEGNYEQYF.

This rearrangement joins TRBV27 to TRBJ2-3. CDR1 and CDR2 (germline): MNHEY, SMNVEV (reference sequence). The CDR3 sequence is 13 residues long. The CDR3 here is CASSLFPTDTQYF.

This chain links TRBV29-1 with TRBJ1-2. CDR1 and CDR2 (germline): SQVTM, ANQGSEA. This CDR3 comprises 14 residues. CDR3 in amino acids: CSVDEGTDFYGYTF.

The chain joins TRBV5-1 to TRBJ2-3; TCRdb proposes TRBD1, but this gene call is untestable without DNA. The CDR3 is 15 residues long. Germline CDR1 reads SGHRS; CDR2 reads YFSETQ. This CDR3 is CASSFSQGVADTQYF.

V is TRBV19 and J is TRBJ2-7; the D call of TRBD2 rests on TCRdb alone, since no DNA is present to check it. The CDR3 extends over 15 amino acids. CDR1 and CDR2 (germline): LNHDA, SQIVND (reference sequence). CDR3 amino acids: CASSPSGGRVYEQYF.